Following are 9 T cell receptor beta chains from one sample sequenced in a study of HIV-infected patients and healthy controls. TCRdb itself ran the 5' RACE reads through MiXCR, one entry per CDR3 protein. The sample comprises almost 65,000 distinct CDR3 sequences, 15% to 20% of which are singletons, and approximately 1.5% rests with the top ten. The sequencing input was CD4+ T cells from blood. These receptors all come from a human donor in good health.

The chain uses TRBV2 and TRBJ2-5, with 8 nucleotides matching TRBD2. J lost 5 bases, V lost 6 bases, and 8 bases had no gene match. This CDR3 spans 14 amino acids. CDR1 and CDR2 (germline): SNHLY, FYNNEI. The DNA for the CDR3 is TGTGCCAGCAGGGGCCGGGAGGGCGTCGAGACCCAGTACTTC. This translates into CASRGREGVETQYF.

In DNA, the CDR3 is TGTGCCAGCAGAACTAGCGGGGTAGATACGCAGTATTTT. Amino acid sequence: CASRTSGVDTQYF. This chain connects TRBV5-6 to TRBJ2-3, with 10 bases matching TRBD2. Germline CDR1 reads SGHDT; CDR2 reads YYEEEE. CDR3 length equals 13 residues. V shed 5 bases and J 5 bases; nucleotides not matched to a gene: 2.

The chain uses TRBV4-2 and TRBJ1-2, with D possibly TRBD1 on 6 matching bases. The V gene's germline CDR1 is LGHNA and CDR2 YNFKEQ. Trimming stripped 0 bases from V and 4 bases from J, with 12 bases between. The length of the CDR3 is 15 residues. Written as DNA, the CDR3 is TGTGCCAGCAGCCAAGATCCCCAGGGGACCTATGGCTACACCTTC. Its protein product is CASSQDPQGTYGYTF.

In DNA form, the CDR3 reads TGTGCCAGCAGCCCCGACGGGAGGGCCACAGATACGCAGTATTTT. It specifies CASSPDGRATDTQYF. This chain uses TRBV3-1 with TRBJ2-3, with 8 positions matching TRBD2. The CDR3 runs to 15 residues. Germline CDR1 reads LGHDT; CDR2 reads YNNKEL (reference sequence). V gave up 4 bases and J gave up 2 bases; unmatched junction bases: 5.

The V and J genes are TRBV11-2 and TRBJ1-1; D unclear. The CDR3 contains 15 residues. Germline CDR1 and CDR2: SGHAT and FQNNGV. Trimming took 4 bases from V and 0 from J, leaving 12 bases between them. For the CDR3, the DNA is TGTGCCAGCAGCTCCCGGGCACGGTTGAACACTGAAGCTTTCTTT. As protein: CASSSRARLNTEAFF.

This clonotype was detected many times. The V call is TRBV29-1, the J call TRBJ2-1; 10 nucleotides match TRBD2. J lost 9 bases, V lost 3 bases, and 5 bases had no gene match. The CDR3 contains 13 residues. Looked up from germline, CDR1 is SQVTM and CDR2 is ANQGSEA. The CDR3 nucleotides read TGCAGCGTTGATCGACTAGCGGGCGGTGAGCAGTTCTTC. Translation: CSVDRLAGGEQFF.

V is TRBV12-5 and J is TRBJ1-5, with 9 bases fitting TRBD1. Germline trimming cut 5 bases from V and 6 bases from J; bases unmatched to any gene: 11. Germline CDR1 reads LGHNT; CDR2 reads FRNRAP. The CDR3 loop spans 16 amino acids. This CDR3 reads CASGPSDRGFVQPQHF. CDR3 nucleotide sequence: TGTGCTAGTGGTCCAAGTGACAGGGGGTTCGTTCAGCCCCAGCATTTT.

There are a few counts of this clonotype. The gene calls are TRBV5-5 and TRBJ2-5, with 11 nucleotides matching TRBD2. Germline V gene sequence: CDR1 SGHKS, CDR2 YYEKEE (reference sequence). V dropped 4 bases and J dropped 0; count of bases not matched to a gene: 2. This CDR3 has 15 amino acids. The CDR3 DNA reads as TGTGCCAGCAGCCGGACTAGCGGGTACCAAGAGACCCAGTACTTC. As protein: CASSRTSGYQETQYF. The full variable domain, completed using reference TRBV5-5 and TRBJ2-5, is DAGVTQSPTHLIKTRGQQVTLRCSPISGHKSVSWYQQVLGQGPQFIFQYYEKEERGRGNFPDRFSARQFPNYSSELNVNALLLGDSALYLCASSRTSGYQETQYFGPGTRLLVL.

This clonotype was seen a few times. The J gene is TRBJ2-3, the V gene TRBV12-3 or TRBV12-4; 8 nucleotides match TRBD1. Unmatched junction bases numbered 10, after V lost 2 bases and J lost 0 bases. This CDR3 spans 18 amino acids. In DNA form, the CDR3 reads TGTGCCAGCAGTTTACGCCAGGGGGCCCTCCTTAGCACAGATACGCAGTATTTT. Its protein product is CASSLRQGALLSTDTQYF.